This T cell receptor (beta chain) appears in the sequencing data of a study of blood T cell repertoires in COVID-19. Authors' analysis steps: Amplification of reference gene primers was used by the study to estimate nucleated cell counts. Only in-frame clones appear in the TCRdb table, and some are missing; sequencing was by immunoSEQ multiplex PCR. Clone size and the V and J calls come from that table; the DNA yielded D and trimming. The repertoire holds more than 110,000 clones, with 86% as singletons. The ends lost 4 bases at V and 8 bases at J; junction bases unmatched: 9. The CDR3 extends over 13 amino acids. Germline CDR1 is SQVTM and CDR2 is ANQGSEA.

This TCR came from a man in his fifties who had recovered from COVID-19. This chain connects TRBV29-1 to TRBJ1-2; 8 bases map to TRBD1. The sample consisted of PBMCs or T cells enriched from blood (not recorded which). CDR3 sequence: CSVVQDRAGGYTF. CDR3 coding DNA: TGCAGCGTTGTTCAGGACAGGGCGGGGGGCTACACCTTC.